This T cell receptor beta chain stems from a study of blood T cell repertoires in COVID-19. Study summary: Samples came from the United States, Italy and Spain, spanning acute and convalescent COVID-19. PBMCs, B-cell-depleted T cells, or T cells were the source of the cDNA or gDNA that made up the material.

Authors' analysis steps: Cell counts per sample came from amplifying reference gene primers. Sequenced by immunoSEQ multiplex PCR; TCRdb stores in-frame clones only, minus some. That table gives V, J and clone size, and the DNA gave D and trimming. There are around 170,000 clones in the sample; 74% occur only once, and 3% lies in the top ten. This clonotype was obtained from a woman aged 80 or older with acute or convalescent COVID-19. Material: peripheral blood.

The CDR3 loop reads CASSLSLLASYEQFF. The CDR3, as DNA: TGCGCCAGCAGTCTCTCGCTACTAGCGAGCTATGAGCAGTTCTTC. The chain joins TRBV10-2 to TRBJ2-1; 7 nucleotides match TRBD2. This CDR3 spans 15 amino acids. The J segment lost 8 bases and the V segment lost 5 bases, leaving 12 bases of the junction unmatched. CDR1 and CDR2 (germline): WSHSY, SAAADI.